This is a list of T cell receptor beta chains from one sample in a study of cytomegalovirus exposure and HLA in healthy donors. Using immunoSEQ multiplex PCR, the repertoire was profiled, and TCRdb retains in-frame clones only, with some absent. The sample includes under 200,000 clones, roughly 73% of them seen just once. What was sequenced was PBMCs. The receptors derive from a female donor in good health and CMV-seronegative. Each CDR3 is given with its conserved first and last residue. The order of the fields is clone size, D gene, V gene, J gene, CDR3 DNA, CDR3 protein. A D gene is named only where the DNA matches it firmly. Rows may omit the clone size; those that give it use once, few, many or a size class.

.,TRBD1,TRBV27,TRBJ2-1,TGTGCCAGCAGGCCCGGACAGGGAGGTTACAATGAGCAGTTCTTC,CASRPGQGGYNEQFF
.,TRBD2,TRBV7-9,TRBJ2-1,TGTTCCAGCAGCTTAGCGGGGGGACCTTCCTACAATGAGCAGTTCTTC,CSSSLAGGPSYNEQFF
.,.,TRBV30,TRBJ2-7,TGTGCCTGGACCGAGAGCTCCTACGAGCAGTACTTC,CAWTESSYEQYF
.,.,TRBV6-5,TRBJ2-6,TGTGCCAGCAGTCCAGGGGCCAACGTCCTGACTTTC,CASSPGANVLTF
.,TRBD1,TRBV5-4,TRBJ1-1,TGTGCCAGCAGCCTGGACAGGGCCCTGATGAACACTGAAGCTTTCTTT,CASSLDRALMNTEAFF
.,.,TRBV18,TRBJ2-7,TGTGCCAGCTCAACAGGAACAGCGGGTTACGAGCAGTACTTC,CASSTGTAGYEQYF
.,TRBD1,TRBV29-1,TRBJ1-2,TGCAGCGTTGTTTGGGACAGCTACTATGGCTACACCTTC,CSVVWDSYYGYTF
.,.,TRBV19,TRBJ1-5,TGTGCCAGTAGAGCTGGATCCGGAGAGGGCCAGCCCCAGCATTTT,CASRAGSGEGQPQHF
.,.,TRBV5-4,TRBJ2-6,TGTGCCAGCAGCTCCGAGTCTGGGGCCAACGTCCTGACTTTC,CASSSESGANVLTF
.,TRBD2,TRBV10-1,TRBJ2-7,TGCGCCAGCAGTGAGGGACTAGCGGGCTACGAGCAGTACTTC,CASSEGLAGYEQYF
.,TRBD1,TRBV7-9,TRBJ1-2,TGTGCCAGCAGCAGAAACAGGGACAGGACTAACTATGGCTACACCTTC,CASSRNRDRTNYGYTF
.,.,TRBV6-5,TRBJ1-1,TGTGCCAGCAGTTACCTTGGGAGGGGAACGAACACTGAAGCTTTCTTT,CASSYLGRGTNTEAFF
once,TRBD2,TRBV5-4,TRBJ2-1,TGTGCCAGCAGCCCCGGGACTAACTCTTACAATGAGCAGTTCTTC,CASSPGTNSYNEQFF
few,.,TRBV1,TRBJ2-7,TGCACCAGCAGCCAAGAGTACGAGCGGGGGACGACCTACGAGCAGTACTTC,CTSSQEYERGTTYEQYF
.,.,TRBV6-5,TRBJ1-4,TGTGCCAGCAGTAATCGGGGGGAGGCTAATGAAAAACTGTTTTTT,CASSNRGEANEKLFF
.,TRBD2,TRBV2,TRBJ2-7,TGTACCGACTTATATCTCAGTGGTTGGACTAGCGGGATCGTCGCCTACGAGCAGTACTTC,CTDLYLSGWTSGIVAYEQYF
.,TRBD2,TRBV10-1,TRBJ2-7,TGCGCCAGCAGTGAGACTTCGACTAGCGGGAGACACGAGCAGTACTTC,CASSETSTSGRHEQYF
.,TRBD1,TRBV5-5,TRBJ2-7,TGTGCCAGCAGCTTGGACCGGGACAGGCCGTACTACGAGCAGTACTTC,CASSLDRDRPYYEQYF
once,.,TRBV19,TRBJ1-1,TGTGCCAGTAGATCACAGATGAACACTGAAGCTTTCTTT,CASRSQMNTEAFF
.,.,TRBV19,TRBJ1-1,TGTGCCAGTAGAGGGGATTTGGTAGCTTTCTTT,CASRGDLVAFF
few,TRBD1,TRBV7-9,TRBJ2-3,TGTGCCAGCAGCTTAGATCGGACAGGGGTTGGAGATACGCAGTATTTT,CASSLDRTGVGDTQYF
.,.,TRBV15,TRBJ1-1,TGTGCCACCAGCAGAGATATATACACTGAAGCTTTCTTT,CATSRDIYTEAFF
.,TRBD1,TRBV5-6,TRBJ1-2,TGTGCCAGCAGCTTGGTGGACAGGGTTAACTATGGCTACACCTTC,CASSLVDRVNYGYTF
.,TRBD1,TRBV4-1,TRBJ2-3,TGCGCCAGCAGCCCCAAGGGGGCGTCGGGAGATACGCAGTATTTT,CASSPKGASGDTQYF
.,.,TRBV5-4,TRBJ1-2,TGTGCCAGCAGCTTAGACCAGGGGATCCATGGCTACACCTTC,CASSLDQGIHGYTF
few,.,TRBV6-5,TRBJ2-5,TGTGCCAGCATGAGCAGGGGTTCGTTGACCCAGTACTTC,CASMSRGSLTQYF
.,TRBD1,TRBV19,TRBJ2-7,TGTGCCAGTAGTATCACCGGGACAGGGGGCGGCGAGCAGTACTTC,CASSITGTGGGEQYF
.,.,TRBV7-9,TRBJ2-3,TGTGCCAGCAGGCCTAGCCAGGGGACGAGCACAGATACGCAGTATTTT,CASRPSQGTSTDTQYF
.,.,TRBV29-1,TRBJ1-2,TGCAGCGTTGACCGCCAGGGCGATGGCTACACCTTC,CSVDRQGDGYTF
.,.,TRBV29-1,TRBJ1-1,TGCAGCGTTGAAGAACGGAGGGAAGCTTTCTTT,CSVEERREAFF
few,TRBD1,TRBV6-6,TRBJ1-5,TGTGCCAGCGAGACAGGGAACAATCAGCCCCAGCATTTT,CASETGNNQPQHF
.,TRBD1,TRBV19,TRBJ1-6,TGTGCCAGTAGCCAGGGGGCAAGTCGTAATTCACCCCTCCACTTT,CASSQGASRNSPLHF
.,TRBD2,TRBV6-4,TRBJ2-5,TGTGCCAGCAGTCGGGAGGCCCGGGAGACCCAGTACTTC,CASSREARETQYF
once,.,TRBV5-1,TRBJ2-5,TGCGCCAGCACAGACAGCCAAGAGACCCAGTACTTC,CASTDSQETQYF
.,.,TRBV19,TRBJ2-1,TGTGCCAGCGGACAGTACCTACAGTTCTTC,CASGQYLQFF
.,TRBD2,TRBV18,TRBJ2-3,TGTGCCAGCTCACTATCCTGGGCGGGAGCGGCCACAGATACGCAGTATTTT,CASSLSWAGAATDTQYF
once,.,TRBV10-1,TRBJ2-7,TGCGCCAGCAGTGAAGGGCTAGCTACCTACGAGCAGTACTTC,CASSEGLATYEQYF
.,.,TRBV10-3,TRBJ1-1,TGTGCCATCATGAGAGGGAGGACGAACACTGAAGCTTTCTTT,CAIMRGRTNTEAFF
.,TRBD2,TRBV7-9,TRBJ2-1,TGTGCCAGCAGACTTCTCTTAGCGGGATTAGCCAATGAGCAGTTCTTC,CASRLLLAGLANEQFF
few,.,TRBV7-9,TRBJ1-1,TGTGCCAGCAGCTTACAGGGTAAAACTGAAGCTTTCTTT,CASSLQGKTEAFF
.,.,TRBV6-5,TRBJ1-1,TGTGCCAGCAGTTATCCCCTCGGGGAAGCTTTCTTT,CASSYPLGEAFF
once,.,TRBV27,TRBJ2-3,TGTGCCAGCAGTTTACCGGGAACAGATACGCAGTATTTT,CASSLPGTDTQYF
.,TRBD2,TRBV7-9,TRBJ2-2,TGTGCCAGCAGCTGGGGACTAGCGGGAGGAGTGGACACCGGGGAGCTGTTTTTT,CASSWGLAGGVDTGELFF
.,.,TRBV2,TRBJ2-6,TGTGCCAGCCGGGTCCTGTCTGGGGCCAACGTCCTGACTTTC,CASRVLSGANVLTF
.,.,TRBV7-9,TRBJ2-7,TGTGCCAGCAGCTCCCTTCCGGGACAATCCTACGAGCAGTACTTC,CASSSLPGQSYEQYF
.,.,TRBV28,TRBJ2-7,TGTGCCAGCAGTTTGGGAGGGGCAGGGGAGCACGAGCAGTACTTC,CASSLGGAGEHEQYF
.,TRBD1,TRBV15,TRBJ1-2,TGTGCCACCAGCCTCTTTACAGGGGGCCGAGATGGCTACACCTTC,CATSLFTGGRDGYTF
once,.,TRBV30,TRBJ2-7,TGTGCCTGGAGTCCCCCGAGGGGGGGCTACGAGCGGTACTTC,CAWSPPRGGYERYF
.,.,TRBV28,TRBJ1-1,TGTGCCAGCAGTTTAAGAGGGAACACTGAAGCTTTCTTT,CASSLRGNTEAFF
few,.,TRBV4-3,TRBJ1-3,TGCGCCAGCAGCCAAGATTGGGGCAGGAGCTCTGGAAACACCATATATTTT,CASSQDWGRSSGNTIYF
.,TRBD2,TRBV7-9,TRBJ2-1,TGTGCCAGCAGCCCCCGACCGGGACTAGCCAATGAGCAGTTCTTC,CASSPRPGLANEQFF
.,.,TRBV7-9,TRBJ1-5,TGTGCCAGCAGCTTACAGGGGACACAGCCCCAGCATTTT,CASSLQGTQPQHF
.,.,TRBV5-1,TRBJ2-2,TGCGCCAGCAGCTTGTGGGGGGGACAGAACACCGGGGAGCTGTTTTTT,CASSLWGGQNTGELFF
.,.,TRBV30,TRBJ1-1,TGTGCCTGGGAGTGGACTGGGAACACTGAAGCTTTCTTT,CAWEWTGNTEAFF
.,.,TRBV7-2,TRBJ2-7,TGTGCCAGCAGCTTAGGCGGGACTTCCTACGAGCAGTACTTC,CASSLGGTSYEQYF
.,TRBD1,TRBV7-9,TRBJ2-7,TGTGCCAGCAGTCGCAGGTCAGGGGGCACCCACGAGCAGTACTTC,CASSRRSGGTHEQYF
few,TRBD2,TRBV30,TRBJ2-5,TGTGCCTGGAGTGTACTCCGGACTAGCGGGGCCCAAGAGACCCAGTACTTC,CAWSVLRTSGAQETQYF
.,.,TRBV7-3,TRBJ2-6,TGTGCCAGCAGCCCCCTTTTAGCTGGGGCCAACGTCCTGACTTTC,CASSPLLAGANVLTF
.,.,TRBV19,TRBJ1-2,TGTGCCAGTAGTCCCCTACGAGCTAACTATGGCTACACCTTC,CASSPLRANYGYTF